This T cell receptor (beta chain) was recorded in a study of low-dose radiotherapy and immunotherapy resistance in tumors. Study in general: Each fraction for Cohort 1 was 0.5 Gy, given every 2 weeks, and the total came to 6.5 Gy. Patients took oral aspirin 300 mg daily for four cycles from cycle 1 day 1. Both drugs were delivered intravenously to patients (nivolumab 240 mg every two weeks and ipilimumab 1 mg/kg every six weeks).

Low-dose radiotherapy and low-dose cyclophosphamide, together with aspirin, ipilimumab and nivolumab, were given to donors. Primers targeting TRAV and TRBV primed first-strand cDNA, covering alpha and beta chains. Using a constant-region primer together with a V-primer adapter, TCRs were subjected to roughly 18 PCR cycles of amplification. TCRdb analysed the reads with MiXCR anew, one entry per CDR3 protein. This sample yields around 9,800 distinct CDR3 sequences, of which roughly 75% are seen a single time; approximately 1.4% belongs to the top ten. The CDR3 consists of 17 residues. The V gene's germline CDR1 is LNHNV and CDR2 YYDKDF (reference sequence). Trimming cost V 0 bases and J 4 bases, with 16 bases left between them.

The origin of this receptor is a human donor with advanced metastatic prostate, ovarian, gallbladder or colorectal cancer (not recorded which). This table probably holds off-target reads from a library built for another chain. This chain uses TRBV15 with TRBJ1-5; maybe TRBD1 (6 bases). CDR3 DNA sequence: TGTGCCACCAGCAGAGATGGGGGGCGGTTGCTAAATCAGCCCCAGCATTTT. It yields the protein CATSRDGGRLLNQPQHF. Looking up the rest from reference TRBV15 and TRBJ1-5 gives the full variable domain: DAMVIQNPRYQVTQFGKPVTLSCSQTLNHNVMYWYQQKSSQAPKLLFHYYDKDFNNEADTPDNFQSRRPNTSFCFLDIRSPGLGDTAMYLCATSRDGGRLLNQPQHFGDGTRLSIL.